This T cell receptor (beta chain) was identified during a study of shared clonotypes between healthy human individuals. Generated by immunoSEQ multiplex PCR, the TCRdb table keeps only in-frame clones and is missing some. The profile shows about 680,000 clones, about 80% of them singletons. The CDR3 has 13 amino acids. Germline loops: CDR1 MNHEY, CDR2 SMNVEV (reference sequence). The V gene is TRBV27, the J gene TRBJ2-3, with 7 bases lining up with TRBD2. The sequenced sample was memory CD4+ T cells sorted from blood. Subset denoted: CD45RA-negative fraction. The sequence derives from a woman in her thirties in good health. The CDR3 loop is CASKRGSTDTQYF. The CDR3 nucleotides are TGTGCATCCAAGCGGGGCAGCACAGATACGCAGTATTTT.